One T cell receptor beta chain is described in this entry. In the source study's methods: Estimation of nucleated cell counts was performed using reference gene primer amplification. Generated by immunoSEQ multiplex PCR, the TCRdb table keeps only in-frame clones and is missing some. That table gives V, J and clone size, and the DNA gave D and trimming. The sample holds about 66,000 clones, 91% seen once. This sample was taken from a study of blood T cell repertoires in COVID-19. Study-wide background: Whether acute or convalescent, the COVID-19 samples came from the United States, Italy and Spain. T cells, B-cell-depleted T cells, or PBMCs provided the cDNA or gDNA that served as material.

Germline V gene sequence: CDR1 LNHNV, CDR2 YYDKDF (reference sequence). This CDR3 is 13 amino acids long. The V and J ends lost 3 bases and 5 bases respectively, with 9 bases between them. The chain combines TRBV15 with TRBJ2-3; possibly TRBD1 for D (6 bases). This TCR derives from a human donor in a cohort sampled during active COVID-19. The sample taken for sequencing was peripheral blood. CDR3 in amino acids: CATSRLQGDTQYF. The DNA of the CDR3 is TGTGCCACCAGCAGGTTACAGGGAGATACGCAGTATTTT.